Detailed here is one T cell receptor (beta chain). This clonotype occurred many times. This receptor's antigen is unknown. Nothing much larger sits one base from this clone, and base qualities are not available. In the ophthalmopathy patients, disease was moderately to severely active, with a Clinical Activity Score of 3 or more, a NOSPECS grade of 4 or more, and a duration of less than 3 months. The study excluded patients with uncontrolled infections, other autoimmune diseases, pregnancy or lactation. Diagnoses were established on the basis of clinical symptoms, serum thyroxine and TRAb, thyroid ultrasound, and orbital computed tomography. Ficoll-Paque density gradient centrifugation was used to isolate PBMCs from 8.5 to 10 ml of fresh peripheral blood. Total RNA was extracted using Trizol reagent, and RNA quality was assessed on an Agilent 2100 Bioanalyzer. CDR1 and CDR2, per the germline V gene (reference sequence), are DFQATT and SNEGSKA. After removal of 3 bases from V and 5 bases from J, the junction retains 6 bases not matched to a gene. Reading from cysteine to phenylalanine, the CDR3 counts 13 amino acids. The only DNA kept is the CDR3, 39 bases in frame from the first base.

The data were taken from a study of T cells in Graves' hyperthyroidism and ophthalmopathy (dated by TCRdb to between 2017 and 2020). Regarding the study in general: Peripheral blood was sampled at the time of initial diagnosis, prior to any treatment. In addition, the study compared T-cell repertoires in thyroid tissue and in blood from several Graves' hyperthyroidism patients. The 75 to 100 discovery patients were randomly split 7:3 into training and test sets. The paper reports TCR Vbeta CDR3 sequencing of some 140 peripheral blood samples: 43 ophthalmopathy, about 75 hyperthyroidism and about 17 progressor patients. Prospective prediction of ophthalmopathy was tested in an independent validation cohort of fewer than 20 hyperthyroidism patients and 17 patients who later progressed to ophthalmopathy. To identify distinguishing TCR V-J signatures, a discovery cohort of about 95 patients was used, comprising some 45 with Graves' ophthalmopathy and 57 with stable Graves' hyperthyroidism. After blood sampling, hyperthyroidism patients were treated with methimazole at a starting dose of 30 mg daily, and ophthalmopathy patients were treated with high-dose intravenous methylprednisolone.

Overall results and qualifications from the work: In validation, progression to ophthalmopathy was predicted by the model with roughly 69% sensitivity and 72% to 80% specificity, a median of about 6 months before onset. No statistical method was used to set the sample size in advance, and investigators knew the group allocation. A 13 V-J signature model separated ophthalmopathy from stable hyperthyroidism, with around 88% sensitivity and just under 84% specificity in cross-validation and 80%/75% in testing. Most expanded thyroid clonotypes (frequency above 0.001) were also detected in blood, suggesting blood repertoires may reflect thyroid immune responses.

The TCR beta CDR3 regions were amplified from RNA transcripts. For the first round of RT-PCR on the TCR CDR3, the HTBI primer set was used together with the Qiagen OneStep RT-PCR kit. Libraries were constructed in a second round of multiplex PCR, after which size selection and purification were performed. The libraries were sequenced on an Illumina HiSeq2000 using paired-end 100 bp reads. As for the authors' bioinformatics: SOAPnuke was used to process the raw data, with reads discarded if the reads contained adapters or uncalled bases, had a mean Phred below 15, or lacked an exact constant-primer or identifier match. COPE v1.2.5 was used to merge high-quality paired reads, and clonotypes were defined as unique nucleotide sequences. Clonotypes were aligned to IMGT TRBV, TRBD and TRBJ reference segments using MiTCR v1.1. The analysis included only V-J combinations with a frequency above 0.0001, which together covered 99% to 99.2% of the repertoires. A TCS score was defined as the ratio of F50 (clonal expansion) to E x V (chaos), with BLOSUM62-based TCRdist applied between CDR3 peptides within each V-J. Welch's t-statistics and random forest reduced fewer than 550 V-J features to 10 to 15, which were used in a naive Bayes classifier (R e1071). TCRdb reworked the public reads: Q25 trimming with fastp, MiXCR clone assembly, productive beta chains retained. CDR3 protein sequences are deduplicated, and each keeps its most common genes and DNA. Here the V and J calls rest on TCRdb's processing, not on the authors' analysis. For this sample the table gives about 350,000 distinct CDR3 sequences, of which 15% to 20% were detected only once. Jointly, the top ten make up 15% to 19% of the sample.

This clonotype originated in a woman in her thirties or forties with Graves' ophthalmopathy. The rearranged segments are TRBV20-1 and TRBJ2-5, with 7 bases matching TRBD2. The sequenced sample consisted of blood. The CDR3 is CSASAGEGETQYF. The DNA sequence follows: TGCAGTGCTAGCGCGGGAGAGGGCGAGACCCAGTACTTC.